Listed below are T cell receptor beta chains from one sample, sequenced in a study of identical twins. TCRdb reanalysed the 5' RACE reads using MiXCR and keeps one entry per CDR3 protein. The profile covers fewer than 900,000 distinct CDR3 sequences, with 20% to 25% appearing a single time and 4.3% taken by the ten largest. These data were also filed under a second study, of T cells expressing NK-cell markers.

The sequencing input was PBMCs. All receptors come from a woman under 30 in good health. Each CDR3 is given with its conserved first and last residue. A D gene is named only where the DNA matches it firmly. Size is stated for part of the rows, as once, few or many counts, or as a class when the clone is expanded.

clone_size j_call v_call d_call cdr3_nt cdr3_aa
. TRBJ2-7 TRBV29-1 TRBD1 TGCAGCGTTAGTCATAGACAGGGGTTCGAGCAGTACTTC CSVSHRQGFEQYF
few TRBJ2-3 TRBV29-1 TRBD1 TGCAGCGTTGTGAAGGGGGCGCTAGGAGATACGCAGTATTTT CSVVKGALGDTQYF
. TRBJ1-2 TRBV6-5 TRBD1 TGTGCCAGCAGTTATCCGGGACAGGGGATCTATGGCTACACCTTC CASSYPGQGIYGYTF
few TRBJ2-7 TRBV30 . TGTGCCCAGGGCAACGGGGCTACTGAGCAGTACTTC CAQGNGATEQYF
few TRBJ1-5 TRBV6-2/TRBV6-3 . TGTGCCATCGCCGAGGCGACCTACAGCCAGCCCCAGCATTTT CAIAEATYSQPQHF
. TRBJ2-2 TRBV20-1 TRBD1 TGCAGTGCCACAGGGGGCATCGGCACCGGGGAGCTGTTTTTT CSATGGIGTGELFF
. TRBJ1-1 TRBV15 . TGTGCCACCAGCAGAGATTTACAGGAGGGGACTGAAGCTTTCTTT CATSRDLQEGTEAFF
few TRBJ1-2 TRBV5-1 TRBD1 TGCGCCAGCAGCACCCGACAGGGCAGCTATGGCTACACCTTC CASSTRQGSYGYTF
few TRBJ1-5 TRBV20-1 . TGCAGTGCGCTGTCCACGAACAATCAGCCCCAGCATTTT CSALSTNNQPQHF
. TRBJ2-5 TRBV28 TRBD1 TGTGCCAGCAGTCTAAGGGGACAGGGCTGGGAGACCCAGTACTTC CASSLRGQGWETQYF
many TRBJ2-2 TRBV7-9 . TGTGCCAGCAGCTTAGCGGAGGGAGCCGGGGAGCTGTTTTTT CASSLAEGAGELFF
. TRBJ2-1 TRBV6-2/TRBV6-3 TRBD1 TGTGCCAGCCGGGACAGGGTAACTGAGCAGTTCTTC CASRDRVTEQFF
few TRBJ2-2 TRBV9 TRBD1 TGTGCCAGCAGCGTCGTAACAGGGGCCGGGGAGCTGTTTTTT CASSVVTGAGELFF
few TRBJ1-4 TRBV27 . TGTGCCAGCAGTCAGAACCGGGGGCCTGAAAAACTGTTTTTT CASSQNRGPEKLFF
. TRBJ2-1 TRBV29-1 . TGCAGCGTTGAGCACGGGAGTAGTCTAAATGAGCAGTTCTTC CSVEHGSSLNEQFF
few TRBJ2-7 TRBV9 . TGTGCCAGCAGCGTAGCAGGGGCCCTCTCCTACGAGCAGTACTTC CASSVAGALSYEQYF
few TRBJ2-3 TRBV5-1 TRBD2 TGCGCCAGCAGCGAAAGCGGGAGAACAGATACGCAGTATTTT CASSESGRTDTQYF
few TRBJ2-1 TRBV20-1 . TGCAGTGCTTCTGTGGCGGGCGGGAAGGGAGAGCAGTTCTTC CSASVAGGKGEQFF
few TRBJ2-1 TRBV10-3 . TGTGCCATCAGTGAGTCGAGAGGGTGGGCGAATGAGCAGTTCTTC CAISESRGWANEQFF
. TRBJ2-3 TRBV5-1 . TGCGCCAGCAGCTCATACGGGGGGCTGAACCGAGATACGCAGTATTTT CASSSYGGLNRDTQYF
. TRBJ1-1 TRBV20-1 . TGCAGTGCTAGTCCCCCCCCGGAGCTGAACACTGAAGCTTTCTTT CSASPPPELNTEAFF
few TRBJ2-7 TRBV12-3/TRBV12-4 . TGTGCCAGCAGCTCGCCGGGACACCCAAGCTTC CASSSPGHPSF
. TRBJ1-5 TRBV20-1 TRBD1 TGCAGTGCTAGAGATGAGACAGGGGGTCAGCCCCAGCATTTT CSARDETGGQPQHF
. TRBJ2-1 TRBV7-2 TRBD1 TGTGCCAGCAGCTCCTTATTGCACAGGGGGAATGAGCAGTTCTTC CASSSLLHRGNEQFF
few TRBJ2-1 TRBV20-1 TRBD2 TGCAGTGCTACCGGGACTAGCGGGAAGTTTTTTGAGCAGTTCTTC CSATGTSGKFFEQFF
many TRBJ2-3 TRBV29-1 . TGCAGCGCCATGGGGAGAGATACGCAGTATTTT CSAMGRDTQYF
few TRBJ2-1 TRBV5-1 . TGCGCCAGCAGCCCTTCGCAGGGAAGGTACTCCTACAATGAGCAGTTCTTC CASSPSQGRYSYNEQFF
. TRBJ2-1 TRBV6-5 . TGTGCCAGCAGTTACGGTCAGGGGTGGGGCGAGCAGTTCTTC CASSYGQGWGEQFF
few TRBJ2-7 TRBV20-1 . TGCAGTGCTGGTGGAGTTTTTCCCTACGAGCAGTACTTC CSAGGVFPYEQYF
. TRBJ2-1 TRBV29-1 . TGCAGCGTTTATGGGAGGGGGAACTACAACTACATCTCCTACAATGAGCAGTTCTTC CSVYGRGNYNYISYNEQFF
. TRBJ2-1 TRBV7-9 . TGTGCCAGCAGCTTAGTCGGTACGATCAATGAGCAGTTCTTC CASSLVGTINEQFF
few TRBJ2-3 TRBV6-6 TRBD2 TGTGCCAGCAGTTTATCACTAGCGGGGGGGGCAGATACGCAGTATTTT CASSLSLAGGADTQYF
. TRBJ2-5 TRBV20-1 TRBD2 TGCAGTGGGGGGGGAGAGGGGATACAAGAGACCCAGTACTTC CSGGGEGIQETQYF
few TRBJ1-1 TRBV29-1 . TGCAGCGTACTAACGAACACTGAAGCTTTCTTT CSVLTNTEAFF
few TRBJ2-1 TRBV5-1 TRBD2 TGCGCCAGCGTTCCCTCAGCGGGGTCCTACAATGAGCAGTTCTTC CASVPSAGSYNEQFF
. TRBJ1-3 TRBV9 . TGTGCCAGCAGCGTACGGCCGAGCTCTGGAAACACCATATATTTT CASSVRPSSGNTIYF
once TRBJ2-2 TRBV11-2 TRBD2 TGTGCCAGCAGGAGGGGACTAGCCCTGAACACCGGGGAGCTGTTTTTT CASRRGLALNTGELFF
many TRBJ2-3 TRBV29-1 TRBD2 TGCAGCGTTGAAGTTATAGCGGGAGGGCCGGCAGATACGCAGTATTTT CSVEVIAGGPADTQYF
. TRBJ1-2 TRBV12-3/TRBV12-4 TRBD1 TGTGCCAGCAGTTGGAACGGACAGGGTAGCTATGGCTACACCTTC CASSWNGQGSYGYTF
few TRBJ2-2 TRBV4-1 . TGCGCCAGCAGCCTTACTCACTCCCGTTCGAACACCGGGGAGCTGTTTTTT CASSLTHSRSNTGELFF
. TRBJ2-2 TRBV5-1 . TGCGCCAGCGGTAGCGGAGCGAGCTTCACCGGGGAGCTGTTTTTT CASGSGASFTGELFF